This T cell receptor beta chain was captured by sequencing in a study of blood T cell repertoires in COVID-19. Study-wide background: There were acute and convalescent COVID-19 samples, and they came from the United States, Italy and Spain. PBMCs, B-cell-depleted T cells, or T cells were the source of the cDNA or gDNA that made up the material.

Germline CDR1 reads SGHVS; CDR2 reads FNYEAQ. The V segment lost 5 bases and the J segment 1 base; nucleotides outside the gene matches: 7. The CDR3 is 15 amino acids. Authors' data handling: Estimation of nucleated cell counts was performed using reference gene primer amplification. The data were produced by immunoSEQ multiplex PCR, yet TCRdb's version contains in-frame clones alone and is incomplete. V and J calls and clone size are as listed in that table; D and trimming were resolved from the DNA. The repertoire has approximately 230,000 clones, 87% of them found once; the top ten carry around 3%.

The TCR comes from a young man with active or convalescent COVID-19. The specimen sequenced was peripheral blood. The chain employs TRBV7-6 and TRBJ2-7; 8 nucleotides match TRBD1. For the CDR3, the DNA is TGTGCCAGCAGCCCGGGACAGGTGGGATCCTACGAGCAGTACTTC. Protein sequence: CASSPGQVGSYEQYF.